These 20 T cell receptor beta chains share one sample of origin, sequenced in a study of PD-L1 blockade in urothelial cancer. Time point noted: pretreatment peripheral blood. Assay: immunoSEQ multiplex PCR; the TCRdb copy retains only in-frame clones and omits some. The table shows 130,000 or so clones, with roughly 84% occurring only once. This material consisted of PBMCs, taken around atezolizumab (anti-PD-L1) treatment. The origin of the receptors is a man aged 45-60 years with urothelial cancer.

The genes are TRBV9 and TRBJ2-7, with D perhaps matching TRBD2 (6 bases). This CDR3 contains 14 residues. V dropped 0 bases and J dropped 3 bases, with 10 bases sitting between them. Germline CDR1 reads SGDLS; CDR2 reads YYNGEE. In nucleotides, the CDR3 is TGTGCCAGCAGCGTAGGACTAGAAAACTACGAGCAGTACTTC. Residues: CASSVGLENYEQYF.

This rearrangement joins TRBV11-2 to TRBJ2-7, with 7 bases fitting TRBD2. Trimming at V came to 6 bases and at J to 4 bases, leaving 12 bases not matched to a gene. Germline CDR1 reads SGHAT; CDR2 reads FQNNGV. The CDR3 covers 15 residues. The CDR3 DNA reads TGTGCCAGCAGGCAACGAACGGGAGGATTTTACGAGCAGTACTTC. As protein: CASRQRTGGFYEQYF.

The CDR3 protein is CASSFGLAGPLWFF. CDR3 in DNA: TGTGCCAGCAGTTTCGGGCTAGCGGGCCCATTATGGTTCTTC. The V call is TRBV28, the J call TRBJ2-1, with 8 nucleotides matching TRBD2. Per germline, CDR1 MDHEN and CDR2 SYDVKM. Losses at the gene ends were 3 bases for V and 15 bases for J; bases not matched to a gene: 13. The CDR3 runs to 14 residues.

The V call is TRBV10-1, the J call TRBJ2-7, with D tentatively TRBD1 (7 bases). Trimming removed 10 bases at V and 6 bases at J, with 25 bases between. This CDR3 has 15 residues. Looked up from germline, CDR1 is WNHNN and CDR2 is SYGVQD (reference sequence). For the CDR3, the DNA is TGCGCCATCCCGGACCGGGACAGCGGGCTGGTCGAGCAGTACTTC. Its protein is CAIPDRDSGLVEQYF.

The genes are TRBV4-2 and TRBJ1-4; no definite D call. V was trimmed by 2 bases and J by 3 bases, leaving 7 bases between them. Germline V lookup: CDR1 LGHNA, CDR2 YNFKEQ. This CDR3 is 14 amino acids long. The CDR3 bases are TGTGCCAGCAGCCAAACTAGCCCTAATGAAAAACTGTTTTTT. It is translated as CASSQTSPNEKLFF.

This chain uses TRBV5-6 with TRBJ2-3, with TRBD2 identical over 15 bases. From germline, CDR1 is SGHDT and CDR2 YYEEEE. V was clipped by 4 bases and J by 5 bases; unmatched bases: 5. The CDR3 has 16 residues. The CDR3 region is CASSKGLAGGGDTQYF. The CDR3 DNA is TGTGCCAGCAGCAAGGGACTAGCGGGAGGCGGAGATACGCAGTATTTT.

This chain links TRBV5-1 with TRBJ1-5, with 10 bases identical to TRBD1. Losses at the gene ends were 0 bases for V and 6 bases for J; bases not matched to a gene: 3. This CDR3 is 15 amino acids long. From germline, CDR1 is SGHRS and CDR2 YFSETQ. CDR3 sequence reads: CASSLDGTGVQPQHF. The CDR3 nucleotides read TGCGCCAGCAGCTTGGATGGGACAGGGGTTCAGCCCCAGCATTTT.

This clone was observed a handful of times. The rearrangement joins TRBV4-1 to TRBJ2-6; D is perhaps TRBD2 (5 bases). The CDR3 is 16 amino acids. V shed 0 bases and J shed 3 bases, with 9 bases lying between them. Germline V gene lookup returns CDR1 MGHRA and CDR2 YSYEKL. CDR3 residues: CASSQDAGSGANVLTF. In DNA form, the CDR3 reads TGCGCCAGCAGCCAAGATGCGGGTAGTGGGGCCAACGTCCTGACTTTC.

The rearrangement joins TRBV14 to TRBJ1-1, with D uncertain. The germline V gene has CDR1 SGHDN and CDR2 FVKESK. The CDR3 has 14 residues. Trimming stripped 3 bases from V and 0 bases from J, with 8 bases between. Written as DNA, the CDR3 is TGTGCCAGCAGCCAGCCGGGGATGAACACTGAAGCTTTCTTT. Protein product: CASSQPGMNTEAFF.

The genes are TRBV4-2 and TRBJ2-7; the D gene is possibly TRBD1 (6 bases). Germline-derived CDR1 and CDR2 are LGHNA and YNFKEQ. CDR3 size: 12 residues. V shed 2 bases and J shed 6 bases, with 8 bases lying between them. CDR3 loop: CASSQRGSEQYF. In DNA form, the CDR3 reads TGTGCCAGCAGCCAAAGGGGGTCCGAGCAGTACTTC.

The chain uses TRBV28 and TRBJ1-1, with a possible D match to TRBD1 (5 bases). This CDR3 is built from 13 residues. V shed 7 bases and J shed 5 bases, with 14 bases lying between them. The germline V gene has CDR1 MDHEN and CDR2 SYDVKM. Here the CDR3 DNA reads TGTGCCAGCACGCGGGGGGTGAGGACTGAAGCTTTCTTT. This encodes CASTRGVRTEAFF.

This rearrangement joins TRBV6-5 to TRBJ2-7, with 15 bases fitting TRBD2. This CDR3 has 15 residues. Germline V gives CDR1 MNHEY, CDR2 SVGAGI. J was trimmed by 9 bases and V by 5 bases; bases with no gene match: 8. CDR3 in DNA: TGTGCCAGCAGTCCCCCGGGACTAGCGGGAGGCGGGCAGTACTTC. Amino acid sequence: CASSPPGLAGGGQYF.

This chain connects TRBV13 to TRBJ2-1; D remains unclear. The germline gives CDR1 PRHDT, CDR2 FYEKMQ (reference sequence). Trimming cost V 5 bases and J 6 bases, with 14 bases left between them. The CDR3 length is 14 residues. Written as DNA, the CDR3 is TGTGCCAGCAGCCCGCAGGTACGTGGCAATGAGCAGTTCTTC. This encodes CASSPQVRGNEQFF. Together with reference TRBV13 and TRBJ2-1, the CDR3 gives the full variable domain: AAGVIQSPRHLIKEKRETATLKCYPIPRHDTVYWYQQGPGQDPQFLISFYEKMQSDKGSIPDRFSAQQFSDYHSELNMSSLELGDSALYFCASSPQVRGNEQFFGPGTRLTVL.

The V and J genes are TRBV5-1 and TRBJ1-2; D might be TRBD1 (6 bases). Germline CDR1 reads SGHRS; CDR2 reads YFSETQ. With 0 bases removed from V and 8 bases from J, the gap between germline ends came to 11 bases. This CDR3 region has 13 residues. In DNA, the CDR3 is TGCGCCAGCAGCTTGGGGACAGTTCGCGGCTACACCTTC. Its translation: CASSLGTVRGYTF.

The V call is TRBV6-1, the J call TRBJ1-2; D remains unclear. There are 13 residues in the CDR3. V was shortened by 10 bases and J by 5 bases, with 17 bases between the two germline ends. Germline values: CDR1 MNHNS, CDR2 SASEGT. The CDR3 protein is CATTVTRQYGYTF. DNA for the CDR3: TGTGCCACCACCGTGACTCGTCAATATGGCTACACCTTC.

The chain uses TRBV11-3 and TRBJ2-3; possible D gene TRBD2, 5 bases. The germline gives CDR1 SGHNT, CDR2 YENEEA. V was trimmed by 0 bases and J by 4 bases, leaving 8 bases between them. The CDR3 has 14 amino acids. CDR3 region: CASSLEHGADTQYF. The CDR3 region has the DNA TGTGCCAGCAGCTTAGAGCACGGGGCAGATACGCAGTATTTT.

This clone was seen a few times. The chain links TRBV6-6 to TRBJ2-3; 8 bases map to TRBD2. With V trimmed by 10 bases and J by 3 bases, 9 bases remained unmatched. The CDR3 covers 14 residues. Germline V gives CDR1 MNHNY, CDR2 SVGAGI (reference sequence). Written as DNA, the CDR3 is TGTGCCATAACGGGGGGGAGAGCGACAGATACGCAGTATTTT. Translating it yields CAITGGRATDTQYF.

On this clone: Other DNA sequences from this sample encode an identical CDR3 as well. The chain has TRBV28 and TRBJ1-2; D is ambiguous. The CDR3 runs 11 residues. V was trimmed by 4 bases and J by 3 bases, leaving 3 bases between them. From germline, CDR1 is MDHEN and CDR2 SYDVKM. The CDR3 nucleotides are TGTGCCAGCAGTTCAGACTATGGCTACACCTTC. Amino acid sequence: CASSSDYGYTF.

The V and J genes are TRBV2 and TRBJ2-7; 10 positions match TRBD2. Germline V gives CDR1 SNHLY, CDR2 FYNNEI. This CDR3 is built from 14 residues. With 6 bases clipped from V and 2 bases from J, the junction kept 4 bases outside the gene matches. The CDR3 reads CASRIAGGAYEQYF. The CDR3 DNA reads TGTGCCAGCAGAATAGCGGGAGGAGCCTACGAGCAGTACTTC. The variable domain in full, completed from reference TRBV2 and TRBJ2-7, reads EPEVTQTPSHQVTQMGQEVILRCVPISNHLYFYWYRQILGQKVEFLVSFYNNEISEKSEIFDDQFSVERPDGSNFTLKIRSTKLEDSAMYFCASRIAGGAYEQYFGPGTRLTVT.

The J gene is TRBJ2-5, the V gene TRBV25-1; 8 positions agree with TRBD2. Trimming at V came to 8 bases and at J to 1 base, leaving 6 bases not matched to a gene. Germline-derived CDR1 and CDR2 are MGHDK and SYGVNS. This CDR3 is built from 14 residues. The DNA for the CDR3 is TGTGCCAGCGGAGTAGCGGGGCCCCAAGAGACCCAGTACTTC. It codes for CASGVAGPQETQYF.